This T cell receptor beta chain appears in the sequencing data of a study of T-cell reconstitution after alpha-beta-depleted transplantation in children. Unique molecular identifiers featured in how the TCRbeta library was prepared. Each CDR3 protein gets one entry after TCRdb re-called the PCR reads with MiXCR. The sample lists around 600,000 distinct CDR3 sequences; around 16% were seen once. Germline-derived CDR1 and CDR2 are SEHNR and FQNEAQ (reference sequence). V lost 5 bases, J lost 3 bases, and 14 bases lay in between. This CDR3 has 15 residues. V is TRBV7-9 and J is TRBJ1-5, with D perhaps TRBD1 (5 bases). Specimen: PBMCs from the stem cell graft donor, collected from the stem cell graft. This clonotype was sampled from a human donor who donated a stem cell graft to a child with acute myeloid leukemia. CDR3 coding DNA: TGTGCCAGCAGCCTCGCTGCAGGGAACAATCAGCCCCAGCATTTT. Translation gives CASSLAAGNNQPQHF.